Below are 26 T cell receptor beta chains sequenced from a single sample in a study of CD8 T cells in ankylosing spondylitis. Using its own MiXCR run on the 5' RACE reads, TCRdb lists one record per CDR3 protein. The data show about 88,000 distinct CDR3 sequences, more than 25% seen once. The sequenced sample was blood, either unsorted or a sorted T cell fraction (not recorded which). These receptors were collected from a male donor with ankylosing spondylitis or in good health (not recorded which).

The chain has TRBV11-3 and TRBJ2-1, with D possibly matching TRBD1 (6 bases). CDR3 length equals 13 residues. V lost 6 bases and J lost 8, with 14 bases in between. Germline values: CDR1 SGHNT, CDR2 YENEEA. The CDR3 spells CASSSTRGDEQFF. The CDR3 DNA reads as TGTGCCAGCAGTTCTACCAGGGGAGATGAGCAGTTCTTC.

The table lists this clonotype with a few counts. The rearrangement links TRBV27 to TRBJ2-5; 7 bases are a match to TRBD2. The germline V gene encodes CDR1 MNHEY and CDR2 SMNVEV (reference sequence). V dropped 2 bases and J dropped 5; count of bases not matched to a gene: 11. CDR3 length equals 16 residues. CDR3 region: CASSLRGGRGRETQYF. The CDR3 bases are TGTGCCAGCAGTTTAAGGGGCGGGAGAGGACGGGAGACCCAGTACTTC.

The V gene is TRBV14, the J gene TRBJ2-1, with 13 nucleotides matching TRBD2. CDR1 is SGHDN and CDR2 is FVKESK in the germline V gene. The CDR3 runs 16 residues. Trimming cost V 3 bases and J 6 bases; bases outside gene matches: 5. CDR3 sequence (DNA): TGTGCCAGCAGCCATCTTAGACTAGCGGGAGGCAATGAGCAGTTCTTC. As protein: CASSHLRLAGGNEQFF.

This clonotype turned up a few times. The chain uses TRBV10-3 and TRBJ2-1; 11 nucleotides agree with TRBD2. J was trimmed by 6 bases and V by 10 bases; bases with no gene match: 11. The length of the CDR3 is 15 residues. Germline values: CDR1 ENHRY, CDR2 SYGVKD. CDR3: CASTSGGQKTNEQFF. CDR3 sequence (DNA): TGTGCCAGTACTAGCGGGGGACAAAAAACCAATGAGCAGTTCTTC.

The chain uses TRBV20-1 and TRBJ2-7; the D gene is possibly TRBD2 (7 bases). Deletions cut 6 bases from V and 0 bases from J, with 12 bases between. Germline V gives CDR1 DFQATT, CDR2 SNEGSKA (reference sequence). The CDR3 covers 13 residues. The CDR3 reads CSAGGGSSYEQYF. The CDR3 DNA sequence: TGCAGTGCCGGGGGCGGGAGCTCCTACGAGCAGTACTTC.

With respect to this clonotype: The junction departs from the called germline gene at one end, perhaps through a read error. J is TRBJ2-3 and V is TRBV6-9, with 16 bases aligning to TRBD2. The CDR3 has 24 residues. Germline CDR1 reads MNHGY; CDR2 reads SVAAGI. CDR3 residues: CASSDSVLRNIVGTSGRALDTQYF. The CDR3 DNA follows: TGTGCCAGCAGTGATTCGGTCTTGCGAAACATTGTGGGGACTAGCGGGAGGGCCTTGGATACGCAGTATTTT.

This clonotype was detected ten times or more. This sequence joins TRBV5-5 and TRBJ2-5; 11 bases line up with TRBD2. CDR3 length equals 15 residues. Germline values: CDR1 SGHKS, CDR2 YYEKEE (reference sequence). Losses at the gene ends were 4 bases for V and 2 bases for J; bases not matched to a gene: 4. As DNA, the CDR3 is TGTGCCAGCAGCCTAGGACTAGCGGGTCAAGAGACCCAGTACTTC. This gives the protein CASSLGLAGQETQYF. The whole variable domain, filled in from reference TRBV5-5 and TRBJ2-5, reads DAGVTQSPTHLIKTRGQQVTLRCSPISGHKSVSWYQQVLGQGPQFIFQYYEKEERGRGNFPDRFSARQFPNYSSELNVNALLLGDSALYLCASSLGLAGQETQYFGPGTRLLVL.

In this sample, this clonotype turned up once. The chain carries TRBV5-1 and TRBJ2-1; 11 bases match TRBD2. Germline assignment: CDR1 SGHRS and CDR2 YFSETQ. The CDR3 sequence is 17 residues long. V gave up 0 bases and J gave up 3 bases; unmatched junction bases: 5. In DNA form, the CDR3 reads TGCGCCAGCAGCTTGGTGACTAGCGGGAAGAACTACAATGAGCAGTTCTTC. The encoded protein is CASSLVTSGKNYNEQFF.

The genes are TRBV12-3 or TRBV12-4 and TRBJ2-2; D gene ambiguous. The V and J ends lost 6 bases and 4 bases respectively, with 12 bases between them. This CDR3 region has 14 residues. The CDR3 sequence: CASSPPPGTGELFF. As DNA, the CDR3 is TGTGCCAGCAGCCCGCCCCCCGGCACCGGGGAGCTGTTTTTT.

This clonotype appeared a few times. The rearrangement joins TRBV5-1 to TRBJ2-3; TRBD2 agrees at 12 bases. V lost 4 bases to trimming and J lost 4 bases; unmatched junction nucleotides: 10. The CDR3 has 17 amino acids. CDR1 SGHRS and CDR2 YFSETQ come from the germline V gene. The CDR3 sequence: CASSTASGRAFSDTQYF. As DNA, the CDR3 is TGCGCCAGCAGCACCGCTAGCGGGAGGGCCTTCTCAGATACGCAGTATTTT. Filled out from reference TRBV5-1 and TRBJ2-3, the complete variable domain reads KAGVTQTPRYLIKTRGQQVTLSCSPISGHRSVSWYQQTPGQGLQFLFEYFSETQRNKGNFPGRFSGRQFSNSRSEMNVSTLELGDSALYLCASSTASGRAFSDTQYFGPGTRLTVL.

This clonotype was recorded a few times. The chain links TRBV7-9 to TRBJ2-5, with D uncertain. In germline, CDR1 is SEHNR, CDR2 FQNEAQ (reference sequence). The CDR3 has 11 residues. Trimming took off 4 bases at V and 3 bases at J, with 3 bases between the two ends. The CDR3 sequence is CASSSKETQYF. For the CDR3, the DNA is TGTGCCAGCAGCTCGAAAGAGACCCAGTACTTC.

The rearrangement links TRBV27 to TRBJ1-1; D remains unclear. Per germline, CDR1 MNHEY and CDR2 SMNVEV (reference sequence). V dropped 6 bases and J dropped 1 base, with 12 bases sitting between them. The CDR3 is 14 amino acids. The CDR3 region has the DNA TGTGCCAGCAGCCTCTTTACCGGGAACACTGAAGCTTTCTTT. Amino acid sequence: CASSLFTGNTEAFF.

The chain is built from TRBV5-1 and TRBJ2-7, with a tentative D call TRBD2 (6 bases). Germline CDR1 is SGHRS and CDR2 is YFSETQ. The V end lost 1 base, the J end lost 7 bases, and 12 bases lay between the germline ends. CDR3 size: 13 residues. CDR3 nucleotides: TGCGCCAGCAGCTTGACGGACGGAGGGGAGCAGTACTTC. This translates into CASSLTDGGEQYF.

Only a few counts were recorded for this clonotype. The rearrangement uses TRBV20-1 and TRBJ2-3, with D tentatively TRBD2 (5 bases). CDR3 length: 13 amino acids. Germline V lookup: CDR1 DFQATT, CDR2 SNEGSKA (reference sequence). With 2 bases removed from V and 9 bases from J, the gap between germline ends came to 15 bases. CDR3 protein: CSARPLSDGTQYF. For the CDR3, the DNA is TGCAGTGCTAGACCGCTTAGCGACGGCACGCAGTATTTT.

This clonotype was counted many times. V is TRBV20-1 and J is TRBJ2-7; 10 bases map to TRBD2. Germline V gene data show CDR1 as DFQATT and CDR2 as SNEGSKA (reference sequence). With 7 bases clipped from V and 4 bases from J, the junction kept 16 bases outside the gene matches. The CDR3 covers 16 residues. The CDR3 DNA follows: TGCAGTGTTGACCCTTTAATTACTAGCGGGATGTACGAGCAGTACTTC. Protein sequence: CSVDPLITSGMYEQYF.

The chain links TRBV12-3 or TRBV12-4 to TRBJ2-3; no firm D call. Between the trimmed V and J ends, which lost 1 base and 0 bases, there was a span of 8 bases. The CDR3 contains 15 residues. In nucleotides, the CDR3 is TGTGCCAGCAGTTTAGGCACCTTCAGCACAGATACGCAGTATTTT. Translation: CASSLGTFSTDTQYF.

The V gene is TRBV5-1, the J gene TRBJ2-1; D perhaps matches TRBD1 (5 bases). The CDR3 runs to 15 residues. Germline CDR1 reads SGHRS; CDR2 reads YFSETQ. V shed 2 bases and J shed 5 bases, with 14 bases lying between them. The CDR3 region is CASSFQGGEDNEQFF. DNA for the CDR3: TGCGCCAGCAGCTTTCAGGGTGGGGAAGACAATGAGCAGTTCTTC.

The chain has TRBV19 and TRBJ2-5, with D maybe TRBD2 (5 bases). V shed 3 bases and J shed 5 bases, with 16 bases lying between them. CDR3 length: 15 residues. CDR1 is LNHDA and CDR2 is SQIVND in the germline V gene (reference sequence). CDR3 residues: CASSISWRWSETQYF. DNA for the CDR3: TGTGCCAGTAGTATCAGTTGGAGGTGGAGCGAGACCCAGTACTTC. Full variable domain (missing parts from reference TRBV19 and TRBJ2-5): DGGITQSPKYLFRKEGQNVTLSCEQNLNHDAMYWYRQDPGQGLRLIYYSQIVNDFQKGDIAEGYSVSREKKESFPLTVTSAQKNPTAFYLCASSISWRWSETQYFGPGTRLLVL.

The V call is TRBV20-1, the J call TRBJ1-2; possible D gene TRBD1, 6 bases. Looked up from germline, CDR1 is DFQATT and CDR2 is SNEGSKA (reference sequence). The CDR3 consists of 12 residues. The V and J ends lost 3 bases and 6 bases respectively, with 11 bases between them. CDR3: CSARGGQDGYTF. In nucleotides, the CDR3 is TGCAGTGCTAGGGGGGGGCAGGATGGCTACACCTTC.

This sequence joins TRBV12-3 or TRBV12-4 and TRBJ2-5; D may be TRBD2 (6 bases). This CDR3 has 13 amino acids. V dropped 7 bases and J dropped 6 bases, with 15 bases sitting between them. The CDR3 protein is CASIAGTGKTQYF. In DNA form, the CDR3 reads TGTGCCAGCATCGCAGGGACTGGAAAGACCCAGTACTTC.

This clonotype was counted between two and nine times. The chain uses TRBV28 and TRBJ1-6; unclear D gene. V was shortened by 4 bases and J by 7 bases, with 2 bases between the two germline ends. The germline CDR1 and CDR2 sequences are MDHEN and SYDVKM. This CDR3 is 11 amino acids long. DNA of the CDR3: TGTGCCAGCAGTTGGAATTCACCCCTCCACTTT. This codes for CASSWNSPLHF.

This chain links TRBV20-1 with TRBJ1-6, with TRBD1 matching over 7 bases. CDR1 DFQATT and CDR2 SNEGSKA come from the germline V gene (reference sequence). The J segment lost 7 bases and the V segment lost 6 bases, leaving 12 bases of the junction unmatched. The CDR3 has 15 amino acids. In DNA form, the CDR3 reads TGCAGTGCGGGGAGGGGGCGTGTAGCCAATTCACCCCTCCACTTT. It translates to CSAGRGRVANSPLHF.

In its sample, this clonotype was seen a few times. The chain is built from TRBV5-5 and TRBJ1-2; 7 nucleotides agree with TRBD1. This CDR3 region has 15 residues. CDR1 and CDR2 from the germline V gene are SGHKS and YYEKEE (reference sequence). V dropped 2 bases and J dropped 1; count of bases not matched to a gene: 5. The CDR3 loop is CASSFGDSINYGYTF. The DNA of the CDR3 is TGTGCCAGCAGCTTTGGGGACAGCATTAACTATGGCTACACCTTC.

CDR3 amino acids: CASLTVTGTTSRTEAFF. The CDR3 coding sequence is TGTGCCAGCCTCACCGTTACCGGGACCACCTCGAGGACTGAAGCTTTCTTT. The chain joins TRBV12-3 or TRBV12-4 to TRBJ1-1; a possible D gene is TRBD1 (5 bases). The CDR3 loop spans 17 amino acids. The V end was cut by 8 bases, the J end by 5 bases, with 27 bases between.

The chain combines TRBV7-6 with TRBJ2-2; 8 nucleotides agree with TRBD1. J was trimmed by 5 bases and V by 5 bases; bases with no gene match: 7. Germline CDR1 SGHVS, CDR2 FNYEAQ. This CDR3 region has 15 residues. In nucleotides, the CDR3 is TGTGCCAGCAGCGCCGGGACAGGAGGGACCGGGGAGCTGTTTTTT. This codes for CASSAGTGGTGELFF.

The chain has TRBV5-1 and TRBJ1-5, with D unresolved. CDR1 is SGHRS and CDR2 is YFSETQ in the germline V gene. V was pared by 0 bases and J by 2 bases, with 6 bases between. This CDR3 contains 14 residues. CDR3 DNA sequence: TGCGCCAGCAGCTTGGGCATGGGCAATCAGCCCCAGCATTTT. Amino acid sequence: CASSLGMGNQPQHF.